Following are 6 T cell receptor beta chains from one sample sequenced in a study of OX40 agonist ivuxolimab in advanced cancers. Data came from immunoSEQ multiplex PCR; TCRdb stores just in-frame clones and leaves some out. The sample carries roughly 69,000 clones, under 95% recorded once. The specimen comprised CD4+ or CD8+ T cells sorted from blood, sampled in a trial of the OX40 agonist ivuxolimab. These receptors were collected from an adult with an advanced solid tumor such as melanoma, head and neck, liver or kidney cancer.

V and J are TRBV7-3 and TRBJ2-2; 8 nucleotides align to TRBD2. The CDR3 totals 16 residues. Per the germline V gene, CDR1 is SGHTA and CDR2 is FQGTGA. J gave up 1 base and V 1 base, and 2 bases lay outside the gene matches. In DNA form, the CDR3 reads TGTGCCAGCAGCTTAATTACTAGCGGGAACACCGGGGAGCTGTTTTTT. Translating it yields CASSLITSGNTGELFF.

The chain has TRBV30 and TRBJ1-1; D remains unclear. V was cut by 2 bases and J by 6 bases, with 13 bases left in between. Per germline, CDR1 GTSNPN and CDR2 SVGIG (reference sequence). CDR3 size: 13 residues. The DNA of the CDR3 is TGTGCCTGGAGTTCAGCCCGGGCGGCTGAAGCTTTCTTT. This sequence encodes CAWSSARAAEAFF. Filled out from reference TRBV30 and TRBJ1-1, the complete variable domain reads SQTIHQWPATLVQPVGSPLSLECTVEGTSNPNLYWYRQAAGRGLQLLFYSVGIGQISSEVPQNLSASRPQDRQFILSSKKLLLSDSGFYLCAWSSARAAEAFFGQGTRLTVV.

V is TRBV19 and J is TRBJ1-5, with D possibly being TRBD1 (5 bases). The V end lost 4 bases, the J end lost 7 bases, and 17 bases lay between the germline ends. Germline V gene sequence: CDR1 LNHDA, CDR2 SQIVND (reference sequence). The CDR3 runs to 15 residues. The CDR3 protein is CASSTRRVLGQPQHF. The CDR3, as DNA: TGTGCCAGTAGTACCCGCAGGGTTCTGGGGCAGCCCCAGCATTTT.

By sample share, this clone is medium-sized. This chain connects TRBV10-3 to TRBJ2-1; no firm D call. Per germline, CDR1 ENHRY and CDR2 SYGVKD. This CDR3 is built from 14 residues. V was pared by 6 bases and J by 3 bases, with 12 bases between. The DNA for the CDR3 is TGTGCCATCAGATTTAGTGTGGTCTACAATGAGCAGTTCTTC. The encoded protein is CAIRFSVVYNEQFF.

The chain joins TRBV11-1 to TRBJ1-1; D may be TRBD1 (6 bases). Trimming stripped 6 bases from V and 1 base from J, with 15 bases between. The CDR3 consists of 15 residues. From germline, CDR1 is SGHAT and CDR2 FQDESV (reference sequence). This chain's CDR3 is CASSWGGQRNTEAFF. CDR3 in DNA: TGTGCCAGCAGTTGGGGGGGACAACGGAACACTGAAGCTTTCTTT. The full variable domain, completed using reference TRBV11-1 and TRBJ1-1, is EAEVAQSPRYKITEKSQAVAFWCDPISGHATLYWYRQILGQGPELLVQFQDESVVDDSQLPKDRFSAERLKGVDSTLKIQPAELGDSAMYLCASSWGGQRNTEAFFGQGTRLTVV.

This chain links TRBV25-1 with TRBJ2-5; no clear D. Trimming removed 7 bases at V and 3 bases at J, with 6 bases between. The CDR3 totals 11 residues. Per the germline V gene, CDR1 is MGHDK and CDR2 is SYGVNS. DNA for the CDR3: TGTGCCAGCAAGTCCAAAGAGACCCAGTACTTC. Amino acids: CASKSKETQYF.